Sequencing of this T cell receptor (beta chain) was carried out in a study of cytomegalovirus exposure and HLA in healthy donors. Study-level background: Researchers previously reported finding more than 100 million unique TCR beta sequences from some 180 million T cells. General study findings and limits: Overall, about 160 TCR beta chains were annotated as cytomegalovirus-associated. HLA-A and HLA-B allele assignments for most subjects were reportedly predicted accurately using TCR beta sequences. Reports described diagnosis of cytomegalovirus status by the classifier as highly specific and sensitive.

V was cut by 1 base and J by 3 bases, with 7 bases left in between. This CDR3 is 13 amino acids long. Looked up from germline, CDR1 is SQVTM and CDR2 is ANQGSEA. PCR was performed using 60 Vbeta and 13 Jbeta primers. Clones were read by immunoSEQ multiplex PCR, and TCRdb kept only the in-frame ones, dropping some. This sample has around 200,000 clones, with around 86% found just once. As to this clone: As yet, its antigen is unknown.

V usage is TRBV29-1 and J usage is TRBJ1-3; D gene uncertain. The clonotype was recovered from a woman aged 50 to 60 in good health and CMV-seropositive. The specimen was PBMCs. The CDR3 DNA is TGCAGCGTTGAAGGAGGGAGTGGAAACACCATATATTTT. The encoded protein is CSVEGGSGNTIYF.